This TCR beta chain is from a study of T cells in Graves' hyperthyroidism and ophthalmopathy. About the research overall: Pretreatment peripheral blood was obtained at initial diagnosis.

Researchers took RNA transcripts and amplified the TCR beta CDR3 regions from them. The HTBI primer set served for first-round RT-PCR of the TCR CDR3. One entry per CDR3 protein results from TCRdb running MiXCR on the multiplex PCR reads. The sample yields approximately 400,000 distinct CDR3 sequences, less than 20% seen once. Ophthalmopathy patients had Clinical Activity Score at least 3, NOSPECS grade at least 4, duration under 3 months. Diagnostic decisions used clinical symptoms, serum thyroxine and TRAb, thyroid ultrasound and orbital computed tomography. PBMCs stemmed from 8.5 to 10 ml fresh peripheral blood. The receptor was isolated from a man aged 18 to 35 with Graves' ophthalmopathy. The sequenced sample was blood.

As DNA, the CDR3 is TGTGCCAGCAGCTTAGCGGGGGCAGACAGGGCTTCCGAGACCCAGTACTTC. It encodes CASSLAGADRASETQYF. The chain is built from TRBV11-2 and TRBJ2-5; D perhaps matches TRBD1 (7 bases). In germline, CDR1 is SGHAT, CDR2 FQNNGV. This CDR3 comprises 17 residues. V lost 1 base, J lost 5 bases, and 20 bases lay in between.